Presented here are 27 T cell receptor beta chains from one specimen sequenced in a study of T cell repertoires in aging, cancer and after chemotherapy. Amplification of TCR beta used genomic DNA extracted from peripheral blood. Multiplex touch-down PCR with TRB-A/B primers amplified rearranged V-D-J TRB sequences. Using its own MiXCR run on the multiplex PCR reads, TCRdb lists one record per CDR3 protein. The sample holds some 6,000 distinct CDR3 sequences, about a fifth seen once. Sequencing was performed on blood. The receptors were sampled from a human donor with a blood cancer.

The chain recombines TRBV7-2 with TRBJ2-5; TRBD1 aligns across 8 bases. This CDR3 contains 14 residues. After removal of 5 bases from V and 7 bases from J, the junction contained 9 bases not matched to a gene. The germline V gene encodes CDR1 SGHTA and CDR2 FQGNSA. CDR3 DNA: TGTGCCAGCAGCGACGGACAGGGCGGCGGGACCCAGTACTTC. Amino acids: CASSDGQGGGTQYF. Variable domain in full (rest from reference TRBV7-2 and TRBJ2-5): GAGVSQSPSNKVTEKGKDVELRCDPISGHTALYWYRQSLGQGLEFLIYFQGNSAPDKSGLPSDRFSAERTGGSVSTLTIQRTQQEDSAVYLCASSDGQGGGTQYFGPGTRLLVL.

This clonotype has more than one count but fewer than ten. CDR3 sequence (DNA): TGCAGTGCTACAGCTCCGGGACTAGCGGGAGGAGTAGGTGGAAGGGAGCAGTTCTTC. It codes for CSATAPGLAGGVGGREQFF. The V gene is TRBV20-1, the J gene TRBJ2-1; TRBD2 aligns across 15 bases. V dropped 4 bases and J dropped 10; count of bases not matched to a gene: 20. The CDR3 spans 19 residues. The germline V gene has CDR1 DFQATT and CDR2 SNEGSKA (reference sequence).

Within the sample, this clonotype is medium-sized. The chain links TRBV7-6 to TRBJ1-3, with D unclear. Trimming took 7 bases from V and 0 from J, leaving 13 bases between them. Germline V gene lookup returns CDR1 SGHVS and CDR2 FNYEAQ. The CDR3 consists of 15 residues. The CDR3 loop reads CASTSWDLSGNTIYF. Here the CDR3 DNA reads TGTGCCAGCACCTCCTGGGATCTCTCTGGAAACACCATATATTTT. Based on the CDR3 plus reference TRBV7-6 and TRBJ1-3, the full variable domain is GAGVSQSPRYKVTKRGQDVALRCDPISGHVSLYWYRQALGQGPEFLTYFNYEAQQDKSGLPNDRFSAERPEGSISTLTIQRTEQRDSAMYRCASTSWDLSGNTIYFGEGSWLTVV.

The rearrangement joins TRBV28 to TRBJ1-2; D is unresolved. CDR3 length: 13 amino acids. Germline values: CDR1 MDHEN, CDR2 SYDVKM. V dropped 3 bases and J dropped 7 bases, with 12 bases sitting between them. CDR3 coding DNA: TGTGCCAGCAGTTTGGGCGGGTTTAGTGGCTACACCTTC. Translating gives CASSLGGFSGYTF.

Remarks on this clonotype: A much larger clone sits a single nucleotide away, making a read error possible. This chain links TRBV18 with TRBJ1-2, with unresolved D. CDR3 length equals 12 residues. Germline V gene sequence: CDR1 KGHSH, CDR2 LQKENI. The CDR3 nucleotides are TGTGCCAGCTCAACAGATAACTATGTCTACACCTTC. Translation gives CASSTDNYVYTF.

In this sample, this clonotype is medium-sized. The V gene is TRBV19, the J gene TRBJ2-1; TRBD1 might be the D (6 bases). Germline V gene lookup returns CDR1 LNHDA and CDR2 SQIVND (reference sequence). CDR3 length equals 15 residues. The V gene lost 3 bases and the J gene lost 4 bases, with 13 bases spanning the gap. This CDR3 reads CASSIGAGVYNEQFF. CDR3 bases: TGTGCCAGTAGTATTGGGGCAGGGGTTTACAATGAGCAGTTCTTC.

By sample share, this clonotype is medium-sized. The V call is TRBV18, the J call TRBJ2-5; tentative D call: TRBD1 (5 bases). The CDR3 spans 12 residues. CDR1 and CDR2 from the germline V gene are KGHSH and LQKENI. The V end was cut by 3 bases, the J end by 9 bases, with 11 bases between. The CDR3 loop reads CASSPDNRSQYF. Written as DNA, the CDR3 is TGTGCCAGCTCACCGGACAATAGGTCCCAGTACTTC.

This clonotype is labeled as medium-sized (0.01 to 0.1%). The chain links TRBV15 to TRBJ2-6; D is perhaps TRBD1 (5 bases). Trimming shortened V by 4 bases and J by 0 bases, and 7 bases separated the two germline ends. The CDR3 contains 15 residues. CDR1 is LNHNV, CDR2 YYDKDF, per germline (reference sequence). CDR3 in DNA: TGTGCCACCAGCACAGGGCCCTCTGGGGCCAACGTCCTGACTTTC. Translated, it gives CATSTGPSGANVLTF.

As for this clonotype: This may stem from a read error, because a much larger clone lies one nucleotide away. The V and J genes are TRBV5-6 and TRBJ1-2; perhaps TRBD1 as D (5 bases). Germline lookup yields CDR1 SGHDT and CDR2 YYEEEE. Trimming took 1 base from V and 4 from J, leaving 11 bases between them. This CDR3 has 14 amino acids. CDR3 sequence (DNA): TGTGCCAGCAGCTTGTCCCACAGGACCTATGGCTACACCTTC. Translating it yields CASSLSHRTYGYTF.

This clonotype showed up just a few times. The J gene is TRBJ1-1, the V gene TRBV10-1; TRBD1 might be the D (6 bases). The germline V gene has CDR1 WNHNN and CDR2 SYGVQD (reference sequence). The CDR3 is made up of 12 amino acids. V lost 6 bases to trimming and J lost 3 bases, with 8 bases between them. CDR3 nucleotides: TGCGCCAGCAGACCAGGGGACACTGAAGCTTTCTTT. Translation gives CASRPGDTEAFF.

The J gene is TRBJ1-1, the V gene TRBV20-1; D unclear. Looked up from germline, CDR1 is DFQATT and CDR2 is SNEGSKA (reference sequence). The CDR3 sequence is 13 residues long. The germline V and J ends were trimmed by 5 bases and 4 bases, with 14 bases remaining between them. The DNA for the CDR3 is TGCAGTGCTGCTTTCCCGGGCGGCACTGAAGCTTTCTTT. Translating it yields CSAAFPGGTEAFF.

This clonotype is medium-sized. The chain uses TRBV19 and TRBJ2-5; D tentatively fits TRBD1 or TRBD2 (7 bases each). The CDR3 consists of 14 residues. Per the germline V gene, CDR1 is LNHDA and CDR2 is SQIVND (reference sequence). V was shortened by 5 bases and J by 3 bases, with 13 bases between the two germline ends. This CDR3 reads CASSEGAGEETQYF. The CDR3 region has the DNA TGTGCCAGTAGTGAGGGGGCGGGGGAAGAGACCCAGTACTTC.

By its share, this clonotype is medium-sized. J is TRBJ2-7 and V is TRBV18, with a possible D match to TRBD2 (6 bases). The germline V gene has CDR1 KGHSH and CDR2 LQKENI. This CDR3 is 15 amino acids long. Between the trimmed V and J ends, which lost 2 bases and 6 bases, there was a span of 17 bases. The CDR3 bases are TGTGCCAGCTCACCAAGGTCGACTAGGGCGGTCGAGCAGTACTTC. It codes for CASSPRSTRAVEQYF.

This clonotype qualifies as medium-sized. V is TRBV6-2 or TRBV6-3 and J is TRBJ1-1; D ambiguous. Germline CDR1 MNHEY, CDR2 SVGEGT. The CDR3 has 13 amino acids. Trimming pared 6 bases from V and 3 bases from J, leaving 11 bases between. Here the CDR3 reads CASSHQRDTEAFF. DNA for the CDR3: TGTGCCAGCAGCCACCAGAGGGACACTGAAGCTTTCTTT.

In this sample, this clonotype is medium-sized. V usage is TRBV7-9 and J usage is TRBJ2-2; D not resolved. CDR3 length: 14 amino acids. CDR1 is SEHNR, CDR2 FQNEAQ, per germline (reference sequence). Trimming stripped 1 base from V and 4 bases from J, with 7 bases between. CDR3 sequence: CASSLGRSTGELFF. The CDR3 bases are TGTGCCAGCAGCTTAGGAAGGAGCACCGGGGAGCTGTTTTTT.

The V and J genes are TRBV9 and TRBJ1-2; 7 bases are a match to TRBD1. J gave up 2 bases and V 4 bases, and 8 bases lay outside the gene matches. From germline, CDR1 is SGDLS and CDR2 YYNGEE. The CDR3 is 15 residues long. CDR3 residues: CASSPHPTGNYGYTF. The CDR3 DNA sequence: TGTGCCAGCAGCCCACACCCGACAGGGAACTATGGCTACACCTTC.

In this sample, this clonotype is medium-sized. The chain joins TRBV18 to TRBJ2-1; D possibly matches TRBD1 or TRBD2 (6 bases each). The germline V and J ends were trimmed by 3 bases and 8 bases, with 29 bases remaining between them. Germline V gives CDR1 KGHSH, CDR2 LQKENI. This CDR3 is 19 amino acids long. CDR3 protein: CASSPAQASGAPIWYEQFF. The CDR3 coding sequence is TGTGCCAGCTCACCTGCTCAAGCGTCGGGGGCGCCCATTTGGTATGAGCAGTTCTTC.

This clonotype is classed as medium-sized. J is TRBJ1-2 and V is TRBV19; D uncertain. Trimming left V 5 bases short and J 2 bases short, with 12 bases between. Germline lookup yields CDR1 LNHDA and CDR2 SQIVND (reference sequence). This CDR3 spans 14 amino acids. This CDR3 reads CASSPREYNYGYTF. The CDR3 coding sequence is TGTGCCAGTAGTCCCAGAGAGTACAACTATGGCTACACCTTC. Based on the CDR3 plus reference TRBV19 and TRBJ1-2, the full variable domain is DGGITQSPKYLFRKEGQNVTLSCEQNLNHDAMYWYRQDPGQGLRLIYYSQIVNDFQKGDIAEGYSVSREKKESFPLTVTSAQKNPTAFYLCASSPREYNYGYTFGSGTRLTVV.

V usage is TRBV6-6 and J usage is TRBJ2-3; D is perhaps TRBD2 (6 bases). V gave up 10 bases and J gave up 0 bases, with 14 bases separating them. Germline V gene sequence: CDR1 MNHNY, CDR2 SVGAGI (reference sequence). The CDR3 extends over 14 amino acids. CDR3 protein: CATFSGTSTDTQYF. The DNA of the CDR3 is TGTGCCACATTTTCCGGGACTAGCACAGATACGCAGTATTTT.

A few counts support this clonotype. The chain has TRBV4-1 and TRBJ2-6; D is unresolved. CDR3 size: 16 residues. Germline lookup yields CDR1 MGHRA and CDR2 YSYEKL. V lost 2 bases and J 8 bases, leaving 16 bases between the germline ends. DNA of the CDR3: TGCGCCAGCAGCCAACCGGCCCAATTCCGGACCAACGTCCTGACTTTC. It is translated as CASSQPAQFRTNVLTF.

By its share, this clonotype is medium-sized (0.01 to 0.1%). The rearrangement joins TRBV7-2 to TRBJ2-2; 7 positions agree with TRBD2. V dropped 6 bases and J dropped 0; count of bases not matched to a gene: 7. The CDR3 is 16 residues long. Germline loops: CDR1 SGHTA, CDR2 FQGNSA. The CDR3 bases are TGTGCCAGCAGGCCTTACGGACTAGCGAACACCGGGGAGCTGTTTTTT. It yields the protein CASRPYGLANTGELFF.

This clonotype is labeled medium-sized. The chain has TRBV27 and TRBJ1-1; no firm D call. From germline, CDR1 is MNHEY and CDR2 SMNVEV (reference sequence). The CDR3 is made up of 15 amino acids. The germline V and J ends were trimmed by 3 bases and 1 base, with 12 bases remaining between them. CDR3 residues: CASSFKGRGNTEAFF. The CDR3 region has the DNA TGTGCCAGCAGTTTCAAGGGCAGAGGGAACACTGAAGCTTTCTTT.

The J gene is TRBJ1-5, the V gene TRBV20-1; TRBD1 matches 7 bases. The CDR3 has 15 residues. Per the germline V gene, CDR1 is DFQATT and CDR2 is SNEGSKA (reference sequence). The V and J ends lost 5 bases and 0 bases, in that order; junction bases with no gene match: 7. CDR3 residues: CSASPGGYSNQPQHF. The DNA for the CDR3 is TGCAGTGCTTCTCCAGGGGGTTATAGCAATCAGCCCCAGCATTTT.

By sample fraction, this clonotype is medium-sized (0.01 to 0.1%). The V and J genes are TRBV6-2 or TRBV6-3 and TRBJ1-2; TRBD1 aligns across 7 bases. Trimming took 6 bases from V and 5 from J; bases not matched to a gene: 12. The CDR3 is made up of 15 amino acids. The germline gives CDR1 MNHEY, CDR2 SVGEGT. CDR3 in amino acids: CASSHQGTDYYGYTF. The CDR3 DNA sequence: TGTGCCAGCAGCCACCAGGGGACAGATTATTATGGCTACACCTTC.

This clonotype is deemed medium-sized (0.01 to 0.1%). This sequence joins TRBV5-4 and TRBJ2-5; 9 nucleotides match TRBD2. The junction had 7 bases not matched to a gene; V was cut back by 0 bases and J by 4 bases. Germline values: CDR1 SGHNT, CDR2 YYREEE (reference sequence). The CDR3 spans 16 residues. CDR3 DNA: TGTGCCAGCAGCTTGGTCGGCGGGGGGGTAGGAGAGACCCAGTACTTC. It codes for CASSLVGGGVGETQYF. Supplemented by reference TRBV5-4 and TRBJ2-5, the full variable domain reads ETGVTQSPTHLIKTRGQQVTLRCSSQSGHNTVSWYQQALGQGPQFIFQYYREEENGRGNFPPRFSGLQFPNYSSELNVNALELDDSALYLCASSLVGGGVGETQYFGPGTRLLVL.

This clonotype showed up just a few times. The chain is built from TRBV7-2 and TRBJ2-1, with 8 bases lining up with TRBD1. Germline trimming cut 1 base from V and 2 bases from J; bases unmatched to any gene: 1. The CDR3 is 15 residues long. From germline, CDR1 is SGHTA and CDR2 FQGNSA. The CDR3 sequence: CASSLGQGTYNEQFF. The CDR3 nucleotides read TGTGCCAGCAGCTTAGGACAGGGGACCTACAATGAGCAGTTCTTC.

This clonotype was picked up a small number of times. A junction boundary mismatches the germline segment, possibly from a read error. The CDR3 DNA is TGCGCCAGCAGTTTGGGACTAGCGGTGAACACCGGGGAGCTGTTTTTT. It yields the protein CASSLGLAVNTGELFF. V is TRBV5-1 and J is TRBJ2-2, with 11 positions matching TRBD2. This CDR3 contains 16 residues. Germline lookup yields CDR1 SGHRS and CDR2 YFSETQ.